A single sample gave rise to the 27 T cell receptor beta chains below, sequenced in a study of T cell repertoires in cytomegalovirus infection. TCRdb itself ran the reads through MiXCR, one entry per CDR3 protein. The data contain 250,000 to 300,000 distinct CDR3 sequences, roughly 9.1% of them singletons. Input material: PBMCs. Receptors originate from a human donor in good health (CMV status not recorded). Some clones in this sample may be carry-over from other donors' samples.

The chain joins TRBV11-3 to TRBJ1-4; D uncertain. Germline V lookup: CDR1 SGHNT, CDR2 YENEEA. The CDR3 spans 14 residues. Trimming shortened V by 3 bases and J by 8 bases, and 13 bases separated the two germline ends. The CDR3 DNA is TGTGCCAGCAGCTTGACAAGCGGGCAAGAAAAACTGTTTTTT. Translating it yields CASSLTSGQEKLFF.

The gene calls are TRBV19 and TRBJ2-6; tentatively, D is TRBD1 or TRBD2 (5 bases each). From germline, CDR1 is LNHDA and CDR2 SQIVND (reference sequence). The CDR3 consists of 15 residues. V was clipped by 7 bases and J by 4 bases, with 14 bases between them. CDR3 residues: CASTLRGEGANVLTF. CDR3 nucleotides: TGTGCCAGTACCCTACGAGGGGAGGGGGCCAACGTCCTGACTTTC.

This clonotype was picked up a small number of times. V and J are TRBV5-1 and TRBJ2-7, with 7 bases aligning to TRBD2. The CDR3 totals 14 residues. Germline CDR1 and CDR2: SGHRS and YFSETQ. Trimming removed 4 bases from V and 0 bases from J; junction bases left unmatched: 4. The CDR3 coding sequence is TGCGCCAGCAGCCCGAGCGGGAACTCCTACGAGCAGTACTTC. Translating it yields CASSPSGNSYEQYF.

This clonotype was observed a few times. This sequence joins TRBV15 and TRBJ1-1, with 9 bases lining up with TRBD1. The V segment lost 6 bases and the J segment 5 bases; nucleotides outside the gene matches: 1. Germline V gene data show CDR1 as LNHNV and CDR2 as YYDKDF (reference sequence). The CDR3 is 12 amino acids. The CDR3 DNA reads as TGTGCCACCAGAGACAGGGGGACTGAAGCTTTCTTT. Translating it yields CATRDRGTEAFF. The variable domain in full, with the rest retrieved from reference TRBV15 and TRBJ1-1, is DAMVIQNPRYQVTQFGKPVTLSCSQTLNHNVMYWYQQKSSQAPKLLFHYYDKDFNNEADTPDNFQSRRPNTSFCFLDIRSPGLGDTAMYLCATRDRGTEAFFGQGTRLTVV.

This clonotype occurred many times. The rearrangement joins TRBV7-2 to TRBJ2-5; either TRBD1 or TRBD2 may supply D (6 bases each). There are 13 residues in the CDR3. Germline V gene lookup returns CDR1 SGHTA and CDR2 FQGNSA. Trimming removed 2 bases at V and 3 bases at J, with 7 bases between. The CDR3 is CASSLRGEETQYF. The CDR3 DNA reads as TGTGCCAGCAGCTTAAGGGGGGAAGAGACCCAGTACTTC. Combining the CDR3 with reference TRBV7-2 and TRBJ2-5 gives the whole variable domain GAGVSQSPSNKVTEKGKDVELRCDPISGHTALYWYRQSLGQGLEFLIYFQGNSAPDKSGLPSDRFSAERTGGSVSTLTIQRTQQEDSAVYLCASSLRGEETQYFGPGTRLLVL.

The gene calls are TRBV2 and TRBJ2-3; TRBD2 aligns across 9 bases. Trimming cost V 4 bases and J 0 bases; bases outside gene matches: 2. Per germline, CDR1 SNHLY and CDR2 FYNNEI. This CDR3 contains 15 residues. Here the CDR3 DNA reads TGTGCCAGCAGTGTAGCGGGGGTGAGCACAGATACGCAGTATTTT. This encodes CASSVAGVSTDTQYF.

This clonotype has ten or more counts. CDR3: CASSKTGTDTQYF. The CDR3 DNA sequence: TGTGCCAGCAGCAAGACTGGCACAGATACGCAGTATTTT. The V gene is TRBV7-2, the J gene TRBJ2-3; D is unclear. CDR1 and CDR2 from the germline V gene are SGHTA and FQGNSA. Deletions cut 5 bases from V and 1 base from J, with 7 bases between. This CDR3 is built from 13 residues. The whole variable domain, filled in from reference TRBV7-2 and TRBJ2-3, reads GAGVSQSPSNKVTEKGKDVELRCDPISGHTALYWYRQSLGQGLEFLIYFQGNSAPDKSGLPSDRFSAERTGGSVSTLTIQRTQQEDSAVYLCASSKTGTDTQYFGPGTRLTVL.

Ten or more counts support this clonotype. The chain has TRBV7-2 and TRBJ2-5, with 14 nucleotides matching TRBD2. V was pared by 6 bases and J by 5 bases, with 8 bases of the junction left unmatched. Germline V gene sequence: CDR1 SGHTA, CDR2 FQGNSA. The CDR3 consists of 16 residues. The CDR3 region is CASRRGLAGVKETQYF. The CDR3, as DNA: TGTGCCAGCAGACGGGGACTAGCGGGAGTGAAGGAGACCCAGTACTTC.

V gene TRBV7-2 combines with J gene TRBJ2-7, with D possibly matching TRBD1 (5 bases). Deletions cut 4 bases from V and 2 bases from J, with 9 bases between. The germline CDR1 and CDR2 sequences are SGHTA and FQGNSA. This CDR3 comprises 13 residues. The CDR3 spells CASSSTDAYEQYF. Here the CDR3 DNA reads TGTGCCAGCAGCTCGACAGATGCCTACGAGCAGTACTTC. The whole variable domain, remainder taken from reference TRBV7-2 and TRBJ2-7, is GAGVSQSPSNKVTEKGKDVELRCDPISGHTALYWYRQSLGQGLEFLIYFQGNSAPDKSGLPSDRFSAERTGGSVSTLTIQRTQQEDSAVYLCASSSTDAYEQYFGPGTRLTVT.

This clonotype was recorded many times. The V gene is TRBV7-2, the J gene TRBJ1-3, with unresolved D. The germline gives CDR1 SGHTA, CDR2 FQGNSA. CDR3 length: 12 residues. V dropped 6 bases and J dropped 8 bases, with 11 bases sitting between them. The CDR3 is CASSLTVDTIYF. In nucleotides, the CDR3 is TGTGCCAGCAGTTTGACCGTAGACACCATATATTTT.

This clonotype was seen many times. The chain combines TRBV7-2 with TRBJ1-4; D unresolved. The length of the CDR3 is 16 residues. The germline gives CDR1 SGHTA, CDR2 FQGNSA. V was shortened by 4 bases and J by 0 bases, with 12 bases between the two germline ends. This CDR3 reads CASSSDGSATNEKLFF. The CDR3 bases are TGTGCCAGCAGCTCCGATGGAAGTGCAACTAATGAAAAACTGTTTTTT.

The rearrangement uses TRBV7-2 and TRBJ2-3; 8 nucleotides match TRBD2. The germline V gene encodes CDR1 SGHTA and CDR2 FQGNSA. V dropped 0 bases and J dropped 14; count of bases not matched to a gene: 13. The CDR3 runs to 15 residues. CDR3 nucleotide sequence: TGTGCCAGCAGCTTAGCGTTAACTAGCGGCACCTTCTGGTATTTT. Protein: CASSLALTSGTFWYF.

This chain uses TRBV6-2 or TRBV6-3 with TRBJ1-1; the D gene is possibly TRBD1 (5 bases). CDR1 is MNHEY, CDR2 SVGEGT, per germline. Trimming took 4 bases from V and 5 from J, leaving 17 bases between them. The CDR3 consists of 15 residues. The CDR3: CASSSATGGGTEAFF. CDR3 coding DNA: TGTGCCAGCAGTTCCGCAACGGGGGGAGGTACTGAAGCTTTCTTT.

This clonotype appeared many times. DNA for the CDR3: TGTGCCACCAGCGACTCGTCGCGGTTATCCTACAATGAGCAGTTCTTC. Encoded protein: CATSDSSRLSYNEQFF. V usage is TRBV24-1 and J usage is TRBJ2-1; no clear D. Per the germline V gene, CDR1 is KGHDR and CDR2 is SFDVKD. V lost 7 bases and J lost 1, with 16 bases in between. This CDR3 spans 16 amino acids.

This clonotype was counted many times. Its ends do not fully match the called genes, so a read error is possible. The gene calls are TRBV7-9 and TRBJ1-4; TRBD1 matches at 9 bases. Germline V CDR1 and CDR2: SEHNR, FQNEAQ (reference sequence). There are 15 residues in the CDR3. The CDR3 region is CASRETGGVNGKLFF. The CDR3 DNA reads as TGTGCCAGCAGAGAAACAGGGGGCGTGAATGGAAAACTGTTTTTT.

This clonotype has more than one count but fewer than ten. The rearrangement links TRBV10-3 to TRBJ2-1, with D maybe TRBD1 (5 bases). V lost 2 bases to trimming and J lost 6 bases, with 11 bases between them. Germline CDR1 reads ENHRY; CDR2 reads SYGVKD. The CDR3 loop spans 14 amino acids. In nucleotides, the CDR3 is TGTGCCATCAGTGAGGCAGGGCCTAGCAATGAGCAGTTCTTC. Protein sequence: CAISEAGPSNEQFF.

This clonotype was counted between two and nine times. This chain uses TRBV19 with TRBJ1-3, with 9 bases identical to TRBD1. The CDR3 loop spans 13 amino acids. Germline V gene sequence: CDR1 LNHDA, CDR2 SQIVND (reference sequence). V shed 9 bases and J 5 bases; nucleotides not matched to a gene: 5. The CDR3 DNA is TGTGCCAGCGGGGACAGGGACCGAAACACCATATATTTT. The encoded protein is CASGDRDRNTIYF.

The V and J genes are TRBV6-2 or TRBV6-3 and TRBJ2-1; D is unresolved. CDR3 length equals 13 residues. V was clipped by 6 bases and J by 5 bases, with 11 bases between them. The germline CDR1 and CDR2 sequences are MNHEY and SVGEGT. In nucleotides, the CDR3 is TGTGCCAGCAGCAAGACTGGGAACAATGAGCAGTTCTTC. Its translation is CASSKTGNNEQFF.

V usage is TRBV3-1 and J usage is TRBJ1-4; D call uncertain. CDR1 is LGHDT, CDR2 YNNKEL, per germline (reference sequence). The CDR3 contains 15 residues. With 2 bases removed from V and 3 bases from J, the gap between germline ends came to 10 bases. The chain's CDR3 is CASSQNLGSNEKLFF. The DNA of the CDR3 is TGTGCCAGCAGCCAAAACCTAGGGTCTAATGAAAAACTGTTTTTT.

The CDR3 nucleotides are TGTGCCAGTCACCTAGCGGGAGCTAACAATGAGCAGTTCTTC. Translating gives CASHLAGANNEQFF. The chain links TRBV19 to TRBJ2-1; 10 nucleotides align to TRBD2. This CDR3 contains 14 residues. V was clipped by 8 bases and J by 5 bases; unmatched bases: 6. Germline-derived CDR1 and CDR2 are LNHDA and SQIVND (reference sequence). The full variable domain, with the rest looked up from reference TRBV19 and TRBJ2-1, is DGGITQSPKYLFRKEGQNVTLSCEQNLNHDAMYWYRQDPGQGLRLIYYSQIVNDFQKGDIAEGYSVSREKKESFPLTVTSAQKNPTAFYLCASHLAGANNEQFFGPGTRLTVL.

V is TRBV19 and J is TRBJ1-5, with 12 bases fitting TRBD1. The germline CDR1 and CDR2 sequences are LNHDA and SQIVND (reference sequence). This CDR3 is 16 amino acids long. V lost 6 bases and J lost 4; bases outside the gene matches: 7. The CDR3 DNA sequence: TGTGCCAGTAGAACCGGGACAGGGGGCCGTAATCAGCCCCAGCATTTT. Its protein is CASRTGTGGRNQPQHF.

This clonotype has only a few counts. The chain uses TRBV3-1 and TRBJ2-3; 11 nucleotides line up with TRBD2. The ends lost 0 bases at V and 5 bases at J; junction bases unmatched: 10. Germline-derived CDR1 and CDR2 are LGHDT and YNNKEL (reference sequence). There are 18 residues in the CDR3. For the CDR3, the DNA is TGTGCCAGCAGCCAAGAGACTCTAGCGGGGGGAGGTGGAGATACGCAGTATTTT. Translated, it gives CASSQETLAGGGGDTQYF.

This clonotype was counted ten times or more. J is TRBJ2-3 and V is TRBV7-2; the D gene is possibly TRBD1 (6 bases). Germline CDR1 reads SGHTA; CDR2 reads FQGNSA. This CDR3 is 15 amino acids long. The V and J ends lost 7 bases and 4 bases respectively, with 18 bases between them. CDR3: CASTSTGIRADTQYF. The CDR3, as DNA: TGTGCCAGCACCAGTACAGGGATCCGTGCAGATACGCAGTATTTT.

The CDR3 loop is CASSPHRANTGELFF. The CDR3 region has the DNA TGTGCCAGCAGCCCCCACCGCGCGAACACCGGGGAGCTGTTTTTT. The genes are TRBV3-1 and TRBJ2-2; no firm D call. The V and J ends lost 4 bases and 0 bases respectively, with 9 bases between them. Germline V gene sequence: CDR1 LGHDT, CDR2 YNNKEL (reference sequence). The CDR3 contains 15 residues.

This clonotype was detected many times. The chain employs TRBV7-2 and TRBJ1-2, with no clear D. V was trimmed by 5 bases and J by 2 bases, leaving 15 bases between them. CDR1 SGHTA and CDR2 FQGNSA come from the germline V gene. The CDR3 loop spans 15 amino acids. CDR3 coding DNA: TGTGCCAGCAGCGCTCTCCACGGAGGAAACTATGGCTACACCTTC. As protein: CASSALHGGNYGYTF. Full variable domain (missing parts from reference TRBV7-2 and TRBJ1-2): GAGVSQSPSNKVTEKGKDVELRCDPISGHTALYWYRQSLGQGLEFLIYFQGNSAPDKSGLPSDRFSAERTGGSVSTLTIQRTQQEDSAVYLCASSALHGGNYGYTFGSGTRLTVV.

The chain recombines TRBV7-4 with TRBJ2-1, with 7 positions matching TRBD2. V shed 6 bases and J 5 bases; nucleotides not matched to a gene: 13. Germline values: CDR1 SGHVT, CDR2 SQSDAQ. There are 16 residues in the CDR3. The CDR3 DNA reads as TGTGCCAGCAGGCCATCTTCCGGGACTATCAACAATGAGCAGTTCTTC. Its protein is CASRPSSGTINNEQFF.

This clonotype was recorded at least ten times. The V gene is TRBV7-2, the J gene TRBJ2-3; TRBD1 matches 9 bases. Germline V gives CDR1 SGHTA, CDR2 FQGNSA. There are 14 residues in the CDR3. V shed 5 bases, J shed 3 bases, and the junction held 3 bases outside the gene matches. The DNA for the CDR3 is TGTGCCAGCAGCACCGGACAGGGGACAGATACGCAGTATTTT. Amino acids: CASSTGQGTDTQYF.